This T cell receptor (beta chain) was documented in a study of T cell responses to AZD1222 COVID-19 vaccine. Whole-study results and caveats: No day 14 peak samples; only post-peak repertoires were characterized. Once two AZD1222 doses were given, Spike-specific TCR breadth and depth went up. Among spike-specific TCRs, nearly half reportedly target unmutated variant regions. Baseline seropositivity characterized only a handful of AZD1222 recipients.

Sequencing used immunoSEQ multiplex PCR; TCRdb keeps in-frame clones, though not all of them. The sample gives 160,000 or so clones, under 95% of which show up once; less than 4.5% is in the top ten. A note on this clone: Its antigen remains unknown.

CDR3 length: 16 amino acids. V shed 5 bases and J shed 3 bases, with 20 bases lying between them. Germline V gives CDR1 SEHNR, CDR2 FQNEAQ (reference sequence). V is TRBV7-9 and J is TRBJ2-7; D perhaps matches TRBD2 (6 bases). This TCR derives from an adult in good health. Sequences were derived from peripheral blood, sampled on day 0 of MenACWY control vaccination. The chain's CDR3 is CASSASSSPGVYEQYF. CDR3 DNA sequence: TGTGCCAGCAGCGCCAGTAGTAGTCCGGGGGTCTACGAGCAGTACTTC. Together with reference TRBV7-9 and TRBJ2-7, the CDR3 gives the full variable domain: DTGVSQNPRHKITKRGQNVTFRCDPISEHNRLYWYRQTLGQGPEFLTYFQNEAQLEKSRLLSDRFSAERPKGSFSTLEIQRTEQGDSAMYLCASSASSSPGVYEQYFGPGTRLTVT.